The entry below gives a single T cell receptor (beta chain) sequence along with its context. Trimming removed 5 bases from V and 9 bases from J; junction bases left unmatched: 18. The CDR3 runs 16 residues. Germline-derived CDR1 and CDR2 are SGHTA and FQGNSA. This sample was taken from a study of cytomegalovirus exposure and HLA in healthy donors. PCR used 60 Vbeta primers and 13 Jbeta primers. The data were produced by immunoSEQ multiplex PCR, yet TCRdb's version contains in-frame clones alone and is incomplete. The sample contains approximately 150,000 clones, more than 75% of which appear only once.

This receptor was taken from a woman aged 40 to 49 in good health and CMV-seronegative. The specimen sequenced was PBMCs. The V call is TRBV7-2, the J call TRBJ2-5; 7 bases agree with TRBD2. CDR3 protein: CASSPGPSGDLGAQYF. For the CDR3, the DNA is TGTGCCAGCAGCCCCGGTCCTAGCGGAGATTTGGGTGCCCAGTACTTC.